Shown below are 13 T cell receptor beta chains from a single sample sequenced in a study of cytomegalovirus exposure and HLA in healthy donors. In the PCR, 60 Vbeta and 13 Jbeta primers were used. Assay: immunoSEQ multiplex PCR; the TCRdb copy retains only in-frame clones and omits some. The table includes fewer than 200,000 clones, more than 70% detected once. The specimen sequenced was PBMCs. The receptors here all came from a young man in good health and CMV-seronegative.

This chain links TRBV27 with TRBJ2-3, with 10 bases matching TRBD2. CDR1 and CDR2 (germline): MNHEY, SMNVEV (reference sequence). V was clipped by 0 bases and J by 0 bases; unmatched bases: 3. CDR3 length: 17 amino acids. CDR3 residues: CASSLSGTSASTDTQYF. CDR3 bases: TGTGCCAGCAGTTTATCCGGGACTAGCGCTAGCACAGATACGCAGTATTTT.

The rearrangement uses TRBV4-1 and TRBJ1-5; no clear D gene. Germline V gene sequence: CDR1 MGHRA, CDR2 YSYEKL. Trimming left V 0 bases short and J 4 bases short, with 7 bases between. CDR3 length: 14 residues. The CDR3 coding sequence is TGCGCCAGCAGCCAAGATCCACGGAATCAGCCCCAGCATTTT. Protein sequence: CASSQDPRNQPQHF.

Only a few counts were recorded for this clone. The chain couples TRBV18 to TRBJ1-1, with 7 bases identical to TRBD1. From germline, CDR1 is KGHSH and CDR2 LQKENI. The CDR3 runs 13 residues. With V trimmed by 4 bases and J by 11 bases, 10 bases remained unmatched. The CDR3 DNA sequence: TGTGCCAGCTCACTAGGACAGGCCAAAGTCGCTTTCTTT. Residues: CASSLGQAKVAFF.

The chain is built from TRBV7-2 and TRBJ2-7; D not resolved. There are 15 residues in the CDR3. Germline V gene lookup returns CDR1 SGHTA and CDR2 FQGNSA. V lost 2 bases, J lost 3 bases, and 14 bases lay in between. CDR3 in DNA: TGTGCCAGCAGCTTACTAGGTTTTAGGTTCTACGAGCAGTACTTC. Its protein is CASSLLGFRFYEQYF. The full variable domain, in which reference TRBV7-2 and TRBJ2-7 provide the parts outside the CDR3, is GAGVSQSPSNKVTEKGKDVELRCDPISGHTALYWYRQSLGQGLEFLIYFQGNSAPDKSGLPSDRFSAERTGGSVSTLTIQRTQQEDSAVYLCASSLLGFRFYEQYFGPGTRLTVT.

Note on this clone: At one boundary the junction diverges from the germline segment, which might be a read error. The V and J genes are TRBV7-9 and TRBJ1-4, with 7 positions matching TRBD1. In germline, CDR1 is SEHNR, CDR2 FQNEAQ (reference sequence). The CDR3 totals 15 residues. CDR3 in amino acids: CSSSLTTGSMRKLFF. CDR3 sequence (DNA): TGTTCCAGCAGCTTAACGACAGGGTCAATGAGGAAACTGTTTTTT.

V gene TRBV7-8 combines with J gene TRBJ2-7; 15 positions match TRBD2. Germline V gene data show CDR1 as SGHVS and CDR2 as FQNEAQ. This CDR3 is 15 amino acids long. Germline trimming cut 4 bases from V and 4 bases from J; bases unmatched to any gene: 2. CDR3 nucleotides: TGTGCCAGCAGCTCAGGGACTAGCGGGGGGTACGAGCAGTACTTC. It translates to CASSSGTSGGYEQYF.

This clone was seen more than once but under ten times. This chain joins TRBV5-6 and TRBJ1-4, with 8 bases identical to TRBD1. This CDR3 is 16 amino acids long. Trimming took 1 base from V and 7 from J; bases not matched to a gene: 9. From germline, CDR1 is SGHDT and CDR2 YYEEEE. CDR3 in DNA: TGTGCCAGCAGCTTGAGGGCAGGGGGCGTTAGTGAAAAACTGTTTTTT. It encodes CASSLRAGGVSEKLFF.

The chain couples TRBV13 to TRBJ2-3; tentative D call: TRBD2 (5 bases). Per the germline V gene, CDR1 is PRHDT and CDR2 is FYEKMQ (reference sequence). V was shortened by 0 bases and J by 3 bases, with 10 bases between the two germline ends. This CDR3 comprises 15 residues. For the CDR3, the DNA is TGTGCCAGCAGCTTAGGAGGCGAGGGTACAGATACGCAGTATTTT. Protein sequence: CASSLGGEGTDTQYF.

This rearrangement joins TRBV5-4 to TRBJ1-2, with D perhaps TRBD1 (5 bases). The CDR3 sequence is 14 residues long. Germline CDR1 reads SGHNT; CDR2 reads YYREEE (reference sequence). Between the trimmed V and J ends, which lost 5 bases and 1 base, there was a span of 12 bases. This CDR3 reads CASRWGGNNYGYTF. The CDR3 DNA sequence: TGTGCCAGCAGGTGGGGGGGGAATAACTATGGCTACACCTTC.

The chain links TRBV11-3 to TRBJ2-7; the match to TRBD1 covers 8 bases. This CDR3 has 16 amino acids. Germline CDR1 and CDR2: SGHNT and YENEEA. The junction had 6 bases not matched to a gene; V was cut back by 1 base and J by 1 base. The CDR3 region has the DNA TGTGCCAGCAGCTTAGCCTTCGGACAGGGTTCCTACGAGCAGTACTTC. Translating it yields CASSLAFGQGSYEQYF. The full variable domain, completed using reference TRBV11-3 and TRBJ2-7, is EAGVVQSPRYKIIEKKQPVAFWCNPISGHNTLYWYLQNLGQGPELLIRYENEEAVDDSQLPKDRFSAERLKGVDSTLKIQPAELGDSAVYLCASSLAFGQGSYEQYFGPGTRLTVT.

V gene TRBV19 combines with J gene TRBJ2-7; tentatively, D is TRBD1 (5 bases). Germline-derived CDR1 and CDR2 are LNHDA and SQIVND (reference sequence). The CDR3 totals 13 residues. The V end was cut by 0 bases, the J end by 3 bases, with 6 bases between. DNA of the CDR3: TGTGCCAGTAGTATAGACAGGGACTACGAGCAGTACTTC. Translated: CASSIDRDYEQYF.

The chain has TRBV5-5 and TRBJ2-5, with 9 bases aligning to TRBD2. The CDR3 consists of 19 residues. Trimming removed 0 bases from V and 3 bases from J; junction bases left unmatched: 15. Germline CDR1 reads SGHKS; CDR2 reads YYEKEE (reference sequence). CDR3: CASSLAGPGSGGIEETQYF. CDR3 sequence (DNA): TGTGCCAGCAGCTTGGCGGGCCCGGGAAGCGGGGGGATCGAAGAGACCCAGTACTTC. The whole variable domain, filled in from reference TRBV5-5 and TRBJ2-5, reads DAGVTQSPTHLIKTRGQQVTLRCSPISGHKSVSWYQQVLGQGPQFIFQYYEKEERGRGNFPDRFSARQFPNYSSELNVNALLLGDSALYLCASSLAGPGSGGIEETQYFGPGTRLLVL.

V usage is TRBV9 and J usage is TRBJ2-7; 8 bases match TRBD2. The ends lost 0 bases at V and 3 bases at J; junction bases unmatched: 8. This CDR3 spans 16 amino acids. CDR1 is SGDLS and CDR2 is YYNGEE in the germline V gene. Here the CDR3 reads CASSVVSGTSIYEQYF. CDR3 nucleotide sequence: TGTGCCAGCAGCGTAGTTTCCGGGACTAGTATCTACGAGCAGTACTTC.